Each of the 27 T cell receptor beta chains below was sequenced from the same sample in a study of tumor and adjacent non-tumor tissue in lung cancer. A modified ARM-PCR protocol with three rounds of nested PCR amplified TCRbeta. From the multiplex PCR reads, TCRdb called clonotypes with MiXCR, one entry per CDR3 protein. Of about 200,000 distinct CDR3 sequences in the sample, 71% were seen once. The template was RNA from unsorted bulk tissue. The sequenced material came from lung tumor tissue. These TCRs come from a man between 60 and 75 years old with non-small cell lung cancer.

Concerning this clonotype: Mismatch with germline at one junction end may stem from a read error. The rearrangement uses TRBV10-1 and TRBJ2-3, with 9 bases lining up with TRBD2. Germline V lookup: CDR1 WNHNN, CDR2 SYGVQD (reference sequence). The CDR3 runs to 18 residues. CDR3 residues: CASGEPRTSETGTDTQYF. The CDR3 coding sequence is TGCGCCAGCGGTGAGCCGCGGACTAGCGAGACGGGCACAGATACGCAGTATTTT.

For this clonotype: This may be a read error, as it is one base from a much larger clone. This rearrangement joins TRBV20-1 to TRBJ1-4; D perhaps matches TRBD1 (6 bases). This CDR3 region has 15 residues. The germline V gene has CDR1 DFQATT and CDR2 SNEGSKA (reference sequence). CDR3 protein: CSAPNPGAGNEKLLF. CDR3 bases: TGCAGTGCCCCCAACCCGGGGGCAGGAAATGAAAAACTGCTTTTT.

For this clonotype: The junction departs from the called germline gene at one end, perhaps through a read error. The rearrangement joins TRBV4-3 to TRBJ2-1; D not resolved. Germline CDR1 and CDR2: LGHNA and YSLEER. This CDR3 contains 17 residues. In DNA, the CDR3 is TGCGCCAGCAGCCAGACTGAGGTGTCGAGCTCCTACAATGCGCAGTTCTTC. Translated: CASSQTEVSSSYNAQFF.

Of note for this clonotype: A much larger clone differs by one base, so this may be a read error. This CDR3 is CASSFPGGWHGYTF. For the CDR3, the DNA is TGTGCCAGCAGTTTCCCGGGGGGGTGGCATGGCTACACCTTC. J is TRBJ1-2 and V is TRBV28, with a tentative D call TRBD1 (5 bases). There are 14 residues in the CDR3. The V end was cut by 3 bases, the J end by 6 bases, with 14 bases between. The V gene's germline CDR1 is MDHEN and CDR2 SYDVKM.

Points on this clonotype: One end of the junction is discordant with germline, which a read error may explain. The chain employs TRBV12-3 or TRBV12-4 and TRBJ1-5; possible D gene TRBD1, 5 bases. The CDR3 has 14 residues. The DNA of the CDR3 is TGTGCGAGCAGTCCCTCCGGGGGAGGTAAGCCCCAGCATTTT. Its translation: CASSPSGGGKPQHF.

Comments on this clonotype: This clone may be a read error of a much larger clone one base away. The chain recombines TRBV29-1 with TRBJ2-1, with a weak D call TRBD2 (6 bases). The CDR3 has 12 amino acids. The germline V and J ends were trimmed by 3 bases and 8 bases, with 11 bases remaining between them. CDR1 is SQVTM, CDR2 ANQGSEA, per germline. The CDR3 protein is CSVDGWDYEQFF. The CDR3 coding sequence is TGCAGCGTTGACGGGTGGGACTATGAGCAGTTCTTC.

The table lists this clonotype with many counts. The V and J genes are TRBV11-3 and TRBJ2-4, with no clear D. V lost 0 bases, J lost 7 bases, and 1 base lay in between. Germline V CDR1 and CDR2: SGHNT, YENEEA. The CDR3 is 11 residues long. CDR3 loop: CASSLDNIQYF. The CDR3 bases are TGTGCCAGCAGCTTAGACAACATTCAGTACTTC.

Only a few counts were recorded for this clonotype. The rearrangement uses TRBV19 and TRBJ2-7; 10 nucleotides line up with TRBD1. CDR3 length: 13 residues. V was pared by 5 bases and J by 6 bases, with 4 bases of the junction left unmatched. Per the germline V gene, CDR1 is LNHDA and CDR2 is SQIVND (reference sequence). CDR3 residues: CASSRDRGGEQYF. The CDR3 DNA reads TGTGCCAGTAGTCGGGACAGGGGAGGCGAGCAGTACTTC.

This clonotype was detected only a few times. Possible read error: a much larger clone is one base away. The chain employs TRBV11-3 and TRBJ2-3, with a weak D call TRBD2 (6 bases). This CDR3 contains 14 residues. The germline gives CDR1 SGHNT, CDR2 YENEEA. The CDR3 nucleotides are TGTGCCAGCAGCCCCCCGACTAGGCCCGATATGCAGTATTTT. It translates to CASSPPTRPDMQYF.

The chain employs TRBV7-2 and TRBJ2-7; perhaps TRBD1 as D (6 bases). V lost 0 bases to trimming and J lost 1 base, with 10 bases between them. The CDR3 sequence is 15 residues long. Germline CDR1 reads SGHTA; CDR2 reads FQGNSA. The CDR3 nucleotides are TGTGCCAGCAGCTTAGCGTTACAGGGATCCTACGAGCAGTACTTC. Translated: CASSLALQGSYEQYF.

A word on this clonotype: This may come from a read error, since a much larger clone is one base off. The rearrangement links TRBV4-3 to TRBJ1-2; D is undetermined. Per the germline V gene, CDR1 is LGHNA and CDR2 is YSLEER. The CDR3 loop spans 13 amino acids. V lost 3 bases, J lost 10 bases, and 15 bases lay in between. This CDR3 is CASSQTRFGVYTF. The DNA of the CDR3 is TGCGCCAGCAGCCAGACAAGATTCGGAGTCTACACCTTC.

The rearrangement links TRBV6-5 to TRBJ2-1, with 9 bases matching TRBD1. The junction had 10 bases not matched to a gene; V was cut back by 4 bases and J by 3 bases. The CDR3 sequence is 17 residues long. Germline CDR1 MNHEY, CDR2 SVGAGI. CDR3 DNA sequence: TGTGCCAGCAGTTCCACTTACAGGGGGCTCATCTACAATGAGCAGTTCTTC. It codes for CASSSTYRGLIYNEQFF.

For this clonotype: A much bigger clone sits one base away, suggesting this may be a read error. The chain couples TRBV7-9 to TRBJ2-3; 8 nucleotides match TRBD1. V was clipped by 5 bases and J by 2 bases; unmatched bases: 9. From germline, CDR1 is SEHNR and CDR2 FQNEAQ (reference sequence). This CDR3 contains 16 residues. DNA of the CDR3: TGTGCCAGCAGCCCAAGGACAGGGAGAGACACAGATACGCAGTATTTT. It codes for CASSPRTGRDTDTQYF.

To note about this clonotype: A read error may produce the germline difference seen at one junction end. The V and J genes are TRBV11-1 and TRBJ2-1; 12 bases map to TRBD2. CDR3 length equals 18 residues. Germline loops: CDR1 SGHAT, CDR2 FQDESV (reference sequence). The CDR3 bases are TGTACCAGCGGCCCCGAGCTAGCGGGGGGGAGCTCCTACAATGAGCAGTTCTTC. Amino acids: CTSGPELAGGSSYNEQFF.

This clonotype was observed a few times. The chain employs TRBV30 and TRBJ1-6; possibly TRBD1 for D (5 bases). V lost 2 bases to trimming and J lost 4 bases, with 12 bases between them. Germline V gene data show CDR1 as GTSNPN and CDR2 as SVGIG (reference sequence). The CDR3 consists of 15 residues. The CDR3 DNA reads TGTGCCTGGAGTCCCGACGGGACGTATAATTCACCCCTCCACTTT. As protein: CAWSPDGTYNSPLHF.

V usage is TRBV10-3 and J usage is TRBJ2-7; TRBD1 matches 7 bases. The length of the CDR3 is 13 residues. The germline V gene has CDR1 ENHRY and CDR2 SYGVKD. Trimming at V came to 6 bases and at J to 5 bases, leaving 7 bases not matched to a gene. In nucleotides, the CDR3 is TGTGCCATCAGAGAGAGAGGGGGCAACGAGCAGTACTTC. The encoded protein is CAIRERGGNEQYF.

This clonotype was detected many times. In nucleotides, the CDR3 is TGTGCCAGCAGCGACAGGGGGAGGGACACCGGGGAGCTGTTTTTT. Translated: CASSDRGRDTGELFF. The chain recombines TRBV6-5 with TRBJ2-2; TRBD1 agrees at 9 bases. Germline assignment: CDR1 MNHEY and CDR2 SVGAGI. The V and J ends lost 6 bases and 3 bases, in that order; junction bases with no gene match: 5. The CDR3 is 15 amino acids.

The gene calls are TRBV6-6 and TRBJ1-2; D possibly corresponds to TRBD1 (5 bases). Trimming removed 7 bases at V and 0 bases at J, with 12 bases between. Germline V gene data show CDR1 as MNHNY and CDR2 as SVGAGI (reference sequence). The CDR3 runs to 14 residues. The CDR3 protein is CASTPGDANYGYTF. For the CDR3, the DNA is TGTGCCAGCACCCCGGGGGACGCTAACTATGGCTACACCTTC.

This clonotype was seen repeatedly, ten times or more. The rearrangement uses TRBV10-3 and TRBJ2-7; the match to TRBD2 covers 15 bases. Germline assignment: CDR1 ENHRY and CDR2 SYGVKD. The CDR3 runs 18 residues. With V trimmed by 5 bases and J by 2 bases, 10 bases remained unmatched. This CDR3 is CAISNGLAGGLQAYEQYF. The CDR3 DNA sequence: TGTGCCATCAGTAACGGACTAGCGGGAGGGCTGCAGGCCTACGAGCAGTACTTC.

About this clonotype: Since no conserved phenylalanine or tryptophan closes the CDR3, a read error is the likely cause. This sequence joins TRBV6-5 and TRBJ2-3; the match to TRBD1 covers 7 bases. The V segment lost 0 bases and the J segment 1 base; nucleotides outside the gene matches: 1. The CDR3 sequence is 15 residues long. Germline V CDR1 and CDR2: MNHEY, SVGAGI. The CDR3 nucleotides read TGTGCCAGCAGTTACTCGGGGACAGGCACAGATACGCAGTATTTA. This sequence encodes CASSYSGTGTDTQYL.

In regard to this clonotype: A much larger clone sits a single nucleotide away, making a read error possible. V gene TRBV5-1 combines with J gene TRBJ2-2; 14 nucleotides line up with TRBD2. The CDR3 consists of 17 residues. The V gene's germline CDR1 is SGHRS and CDR2 YFSETQ. This chain's CDR3 is CASSPGLAGGYTWELFF. The DNA for the CDR3 is TGCGCCAGCAGCCCCGGACTAGCGGGGGGTTACACCTGGGAGCTGTTTTTT.

As concerns this clonotype: Its ends do not fully match the called genes, so a read error is possible. V gene TRBV6-2 or TRBV6-3 combines with J gene TRBJ2-2, with a possible D match to TRBD2 (5 bases). Germline values: CDR1 MNHEY, CDR2 SVGEGT. There are 12 residues in the CDR3. The CDR3: CASTLWPGDLFF. CDR3 nucleotide sequence: TGTGCCAGCACCCTTTGGCCCGGGGATCTGTTTTTT.

On this clonotype itself: A much larger clone sits a single nucleotide away, making a read error possible. V usage is TRBV20-1 and J usage is TRBJ2-1; tentative D call: TRBD2 (5 bases). CDR1 and CDR2 from the germline V gene are DFQATT and SNEGSKA (reference sequence). Trimming pared 4 bases from V and 0 bases from J, leaving 10 bases between. This CDR3 contains 14 residues. The CDR3 region has the DNA TGCAGTGCTACGCCGGGGTGCTCCTACAATGAGCAGTTCTTC. It codes for CSATPGCSYNEQFF.

The chain uses TRBV20-1 and TRBJ1-6; tentatively, D is TRBD1 (5 bases). Germline V lookup: CDR1 DFQATT, CDR2 SNEGSKA (reference sequence). V was cut by 2 bases and J by 3 bases, with 14 bases left in between. The CDR3 is 16 amino acids. The CDR3 is CSARSERDSYNSPLHF. CDR3 sequence (DNA): TGCAGTGCTAGATCCGAGCGTGACAGCTATAATTCACCCCTCCACTTT.

As for this clonotype: Without the conserved terminal phenylalanine or tryptophan, this CDR3 likely stems from a read error. V is TRBV5-4 and J is TRBJ1-6; no clear D gene. The CDR3 consists of 15 residues. Germline V gene data show CDR1 as SGHNT and CDR2 as YYREEE (reference sequence). V lost 1 base and J lost 10, with 15 bases in between. The CDR3 spells CASSLLQRSTSPLHS. CDR3 DNA sequence: TGTGCCAGCAGCTTGTTGCAGCGGTCTACCTCACCCCTCCACTCT.

The CDR3 DNA sequence: TGTGCCAGCTCAACCTTGGGGCATGACACTGAAGCTTTCTTT. Its translation is CASSTLGHDTEAFF. This chain uses TRBV18 with TRBJ1-1; D is possibly TRBD1 (5 bases). The CDR3 has 14 residues. The V end was cut by 5 bases, the J end by 3 bases, with 13 bases between. In germline, CDR1 is KGHSH, CDR2 LQKENI.

For this clonotype: The CDR3 carries no conserved terminal phenylalanine or tryptophan, so it likely arises from a read error. V usage is TRBV12-3 or TRBV12-4 and J usage is TRBJ1-5; D unresolved. The CDR3 has 15 amino acids. V was cut by 3 bases and J by 1 base, with 10 bases left in between. CDR3 DNA sequence: TGTGCCAGCAGTTTCAGACCGGGGAGCAATCAGCCCCAGCATCTT. It translates to CASSFRPGSNQPQHL.